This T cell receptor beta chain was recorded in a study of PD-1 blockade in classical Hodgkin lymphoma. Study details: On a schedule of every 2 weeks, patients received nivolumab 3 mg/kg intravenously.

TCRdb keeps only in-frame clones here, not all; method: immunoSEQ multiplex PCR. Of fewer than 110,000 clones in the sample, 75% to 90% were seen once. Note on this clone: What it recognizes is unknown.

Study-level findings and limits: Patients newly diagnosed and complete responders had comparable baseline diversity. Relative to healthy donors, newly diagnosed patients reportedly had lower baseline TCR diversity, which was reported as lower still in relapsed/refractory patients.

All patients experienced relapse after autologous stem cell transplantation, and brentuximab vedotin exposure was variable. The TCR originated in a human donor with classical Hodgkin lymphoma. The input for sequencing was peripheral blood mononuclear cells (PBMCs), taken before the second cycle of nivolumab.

The CDR3, as DNA: TGTGCCAGTAGCCCAGACAGGGAGGGCGGCTACACCTTC. The encoded protein is CASSPDREGGYTF. This chain joins TRBV19 and TRBJ1-2, with 7 positions matching TRBD1. The CDR3 runs 13 residues. CDR1 and CDR2 from the germline V gene are LNHDA and SQIVND (reference sequence). V was clipped by 6 bases and J by 8 bases; unmatched bases: 9.